The 5 T cell receptor beta chains listed next were all sequenced from one sample in a study of CD8+CD57+ T cells in acquired aplastic anemia. Genomic DNA, serving as template, underwent TCR beta VDJ and CDR3 profiling. TCRdb redid the calling of the reads with MiXCR, one entry per CDR3 protein. The sample holds hundreds of thousands of distinct CDR3 sequences, around 30% seen once. Flow cytometry had shown expanded CD8+CD57+ cells in the patients chosen for sequencing. The sequencing sample was made of sorted CD4+, CD8+, or CD8+CD57+ T cells (not recorded which) from PBMCs. These receptors originate from a human donor with aplastic anemia.

This chain connects TRBV6-1 to TRBJ2-3; D is possibly TRBD1 or TRBD2 (5 bases each). Germline CDR1 and CDR2: MNHNS and SASEGT. The CDR3 covers 14 residues. The V end was cut by 7 bases, the J end by 4 bases, with 15 bases between. CDR3 nucleotides: TGTGCCAGCAACCGCCGTGGGGGTTCAGATACGCAGTATTTT. Encoded protein: CASNRRGGSDTQYF.

In this sample, this clonotype turned up many times. The J gene is TRBJ2-7, the V gene TRBV13, with D unresolved. The ends were cut back, 2 bases at V and 7 bases at J, with 12 bases in the middle. Germline V CDR1 and CDR2: PRHDT, FYEKMQ (reference sequence). The CDR3 runs 13 residues. CDR3 region: CASSLRPHEEQYF. CDR3 nucleotide sequence: TGTGCCAGCAGCTTACGGCCCCATGAAGAGCAGTACTTC. Supplemented by reference TRBV13 and TRBJ2-7, the full variable domain reads AAGVIQSPRHLIKEKRETATLKCYPIPRHDTVYWYQQGPGQDPQFLISFYEKMQSDKGSIPDRFSAQQFSDYHSELNMSSLELGDSALYFCASSLRPHEEQYFGPGTRLTVT.

CDR3 region: CASRRSLNSNQPQHF. The CDR3, as DNA: TGTGCCAGCAGGCGGAGCCTCAATAGCAATCAGCCCCAGCATTTT. The chain combines TRBV6-1 with TRBJ1-5; the D is unclear. In germline, CDR1 is MNHNS, CDR2 SASEGT. The CDR3 runs to 15 residues. The V and J ends lost 6 bases and 0 bases respectively, with 12 bases between them.

In its sample, this clonotype was seen a few times. The chain recombines TRBV5-1 with TRBJ2-3; the D is unclear. CDR1 is SGHRS and CDR2 is YFSETQ in the germline V gene. The CDR3 extends over 14 amino acids. Deletions cut 0 bases from V and 7 bases from J, with 12 bases between. CDR3 loop: CASSLGVLANTQYF. CDR3 DNA: TGCGCCAGCAGCTTGGGAGTGTTGGCTAATACGCAGTATTTT.

Regarding this clonotype: The junction differs from germline at one of its ends, possibly a read error. This sequence joins TRBV7-9 and TRBJ1-4; D is ambiguous. This CDR3 has 14 residues. Germline values: CDR1 SEHNR, CDR2 FQNEAQ (reference sequence). The CDR3 region is CASSFTVMDENLFF. DNA of the CDR3: TGTGCCAGCAGCTTTACGGTGATGGATGAAAATCTGTTTTTT.